These 29 T cell receptor beta chains came from one sample sequenced in a study of T-cell memory formation after mild COVID-19. From the 5' RACE reads, TCRdb called clonotypes with MiXCR, one entry per CDR3 protein. The sample gives roughly 370,000 distinct CDR3 sequences, approximately 16% of which show up once; 20% to 25% is in the top ten. The sequencing input was PBMCs or a T cell subset sorted from them (not recorded which). Source of these receptors: a man younger than 30 who had mild COVID-19 (a few samples of this study predate the infection). Cell type and time point are not known.

This chain connects TRBV5-1 to TRBJ2-1; 10 nucleotides match TRBD1. With V trimmed by 1 base and J by 7 bases, 8 bases remained unmatched. The germline gives CDR1 SGHRS, CDR2 YFSETQ. CDR3 size: 16 residues. The CDR3: CASSLWGDRGQNEQFF. CDR3 nucleotides: TGCGCCAGCAGCTTGTGGGGTGACAGGGGGCAGAATGAGCAGTTCTTC.

V gene TRBV7-2 combines with J gene TRBJ2-5; D gene unclear. V was pared by 4 bases and J by 4 bases, with 19 bases between. The CDR3 consists of 16 residues. Germline assignment: CDR1 SGHTA and CDR2 FQGNSA. The CDR3 bases are TGTGCCAGCAGCTCCCGACCGGCCGCCGCCAGAGAGACCCAGTACTTC. Translating it yields CASSSRPAAARETQYF.

V gene TRBV7-3 combines with J gene TRBJ2-5; TRBD2 matches at 8 bases. The CDR3 spans 16 residues. V was pared by 0 bases and J by 5 bases, with 8 bases of the junction left unmatched. CDR1 and CDR2 from the germline V gene are SGHTA and FQGTGA. In DNA, the CDR3 is TGTGCCAGCAGCTTAACTGGCGGGGGGCCGGGGGAGACCCAGTACTTC. It encodes CASSLTGGGPGETQYF.

About this clonotype itself: Germline is not matched at one junction end, which may reflect a read error. This chain uses TRBV7-2 with TRBJ2-1; weak D call: TRBD2 (6 bases). Germline CDR1 SGHTA, CDR2 FQGNSA. The CDR3 has 15 residues. CDR3: CASSFLSRGYSEQFF. The CDR3 region has the DNA TGTGCCAGCAGCTTCCTTTCACGGGGGTACAGTGAGCAGTTCTTC.

This clonotype was seen more than once but under ten times. In DNA, the CDR3 is TGCGCCAGCAGCTTGGGACGGGGTCCAGATACGCAGTATTTT. This codes for CASSLGRGPDTQYF. The chain uses TRBV5-1 and TRBJ2-3; maybe TRBD2 (5 bases). The V and J ends lost 0 bases and 4 bases respectively, with 9 bases between them. CDR3 length equals 14 residues. Germline values: CDR1 SGHRS, CDR2 YFSETQ. Drawing the rest from reference TRBV5-1 and TRBJ2-3, the complete variable domain is KAGVTQTPRYLIKTRGQQVTLSCSPISGHRSVSWYQQTPGQGLQFLFEYFSETQRNKGNFPGRFSGRQFSNSRSEMNVSTLELGDSALYLCASSLGRGPDTQYFGPGTRLTVL.

The chain is built from TRBV6-1 and TRBJ1-1; D not certain. This CDR3 comprises 15 residues. Germline loops: CDR1 MNHNS, CDR2 SASEGT. V lost 7 bases and J 4 bases, leaving 19 bases between the germline ends. CDR3 residues: CASTPDWQKGTEAFF. CDR3 bases: TGTGCCAGCACCCCTGATTGGCAGAAAGGCACTGAAGCTTTCTTT.

This clonotype was counted at least ten times. This chain joins TRBV30 and TRBJ2-7; D is unclear. The CDR3 runs to 12 residues. Trimming took off 0 bases at V and 0 bases at J, with 3 bases between the two ends. Germline V gene sequence: CDR1 GTSNPN, CDR2 SVGIG (reference sequence). Written as DNA, the CDR3 is TGTGCCTGGAGTGTCAGCTCCTACGAGCAGTACTTC. It codes for CAWSVSSYEQYF.

This clonotype was seen a few times. The V and J genes are TRBV20-1 and TRBJ1-3; TRBD1 is a possible D gene (5 bases). With 3 bases removed from V and 10 bases from J, the gap between germline ends came to 13 bases. The length of the CDR3 is 12 residues. The germline gives CDR1 DFQATT, CDR2 SNEGSKA (reference sequence). This chain's CDR3 is CSARGQGETIYF. Here the CDR3 DNA reads TGCAGTGCTAGGGGTCAGGGTGAGACCATATATTTT.

The chain has TRBV29-1 and TRBJ2-2; a weak D match, TRBD1 (5 bases). Germline V gene lookup returns CDR1 SQVTM and CDR2 ANQGSEA. This CDR3 is built from 15 residues. Trimming took 3 bases from V and 1 from J, leaving 12 bases between them. The CDR3 loop is CSVEGLGQNTGELFF. The DNA of the CDR3 is TGCAGCGTTGAGGGTCTCGGACAGAACACCGGGGAGCTGTTTTTT.

This clonotype was counted between two and nine times. Written as DNA, the CDR3 is TGTGCCAGCAGCCAAGCAGGGACTAGAGCAGATACGCAGTATTTT. Its protein product is CASSQAGTRADTQYF. The chain links TRBV14 to TRBJ2-3; 8 positions agree with TRBD2. This CDR3 is built from 15 residues. Trimming took 1 base from V and 4 from J; bases not matched to a gene: 4. The germline gives CDR1 SGHDN, CDR2 FVKESK.

The chain links TRBV5-1 to TRBJ2-5, with 12 positions matching TRBD2. This CDR3 region has 15 residues. The V gene end was trimmed by 0 bases and the J gene end by 5 bases; junction bases not matched to a gene: 2. Germline assignment: CDR1 SGHRS and CDR2 YFSETQ. The CDR3 bases are TGCGCCAGCAGCTTGGTACTAGCGGGGGGTGAGACCCAGTACTTC. Translating gives CASSLVLAGGETQYF.

The gene calls are TRBV27 and TRBJ1-5, with TRBD1 as a possible D gene (5 bases). The CDR3 spans 15 residues. V was shortened by 2 bases and J by 1 base, with 9 bases between the two germline ends. The germline V gene encodes CDR1 MNHEY and CDR2 SMNVEV (reference sequence). CDR3 sequence: CASSLMSGSNQPQHF. For the CDR3, the DNA is TGTGCCAGCAGTTTAATGTCAGGGAGCAATCAGCCCCAGCATTTT.

This clonotype has a handful of counts. CDR3 sequence: CASSFGPGRVGELFF. The CDR3 DNA sequence: TGCGCCAGCAGCTTCGGTCCAGGGAGGGTCGGGGAGCTGTTTTTT. The chain uses TRBV5-1 and TRBJ2-2; 7 bases align to TRBD2. V lost 2 bases to trimming and J lost 7 bases; unmatched junction nucleotides: 8. This CDR3 spans 15 amino acids. Germline CDR1 SGHRS, CDR2 YFSETQ.

This clonotype showed up just a few times. The chain recombines TRBV20-1 with TRBJ2-3, with D unresolved. The CDR3 extends over 15 amino acids. V dropped 6 bases and J dropped 0 bases, with 16 bases sitting between them. Germline V CDR1 and CDR2: DFQATT, SNEGSKA (reference sequence). The CDR3 sequence is CSAAVPLSSTDTQYF. The CDR3 DNA follows: TGCAGTGCCGCAGTCCCGCTCTCTAGCACAGATACGCAGTATTTT.

The V and J genes are TRBV7-3 and TRBJ2-2; weak D call: TRBD1 (6 bases). There are 15 residues in the CDR3. Germline lookup yields CDR1 SGHTA and CDR2 FQGTGA. Trimming took 5 bases from V and 0 from J, leaving 10 bases between them. This chain's CDR3 is CASSVDSSNTGELFF. In DNA form, the CDR3 reads TGTGCCAGCAGCGTGGACAGTTCGAACACCGGGGAGCTGTTTTTT.

In regard to this clonotype: At one boundary the junction diverges from the germline segment, which might be a read error. The gene calls are TRBV7-9 and TRBJ2-5, with D possibly being TRBD1 or TRBD2 (5 bases each). Germline CDR1 is SEHNR and CDR2 is FQNEAQ (reference sequence). The CDR3 runs 13 residues. The CDR3 reads CASTGRIQETKYF. In DNA form, the CDR3 reads TGTGCCAGCACGGGGCGGATTCAAGAGACCAAGTACTTC.

V is TRBV9 and J is TRBJ1-2; a weak D match, TRBD1 (6 bases). There are 16 residues in the CDR3. Germline lookup yields CDR1 SGDLS and CDR2 YYNGEE. V was pared by 4 bases and J by 3 bases, with 19 bases between. This chain's CDR3 is CASSSSTRGGDYGYTF. The CDR3 coding sequence is TGTGCCAGCAGCTCCTCCACTCGGGGGGGCGACTATGGCTACACCTTC.

The chain has TRBV7-9 and TRBJ2-1; 12 nucleotides line up with TRBD2. V was clipped by 5 bases and J by 6 bases; unmatched bases: 5. The germline gives CDR1 SEHNR, CDR2 FQNEAQ (reference sequence). The CDR3 is 15 amino acids. The CDR3 coding sequence is TGTGCCAGCAGCCTGACTAGCGGGGGAGGCAATGAGCAGTTCTTC. This gives the protein CASSLTSGGGNEQFF.

The chain is built from TRBV6-5 and TRBJ2-3, with TRBD2 identical over 13 bases. The CDR3 is 16 amino acids. Germline loops: CDR1 MNHEY, CDR2 SVGAGI. The V and J ends lost 5 bases and 2 bases, in that order; junction bases with no gene match: 4. The CDR3 bases are TGTGCCAGCAGTGCAGGACTAGCGGGGGTCACAGATACGCAGTATTTT. It translates to CASSAGLAGVTDTQYF.

This clonotype was found a few times. The chain has TRBV5-1 and TRBJ1-4, with 7 positions matching TRBD1. The CDR3 is made up of 12 amino acids. Germline CDR1 and CDR2: SGHRS and YFSETQ. The V gene end was trimmed by 3 bases and the J gene end by 10 bases; junction bases not matched to a gene: 3. This CDR3 is CASSSNRGKLFF. The DNA for the CDR3 is TGCGCCAGCAGCTCTAACAGGGGAAAACTGTTTTTT.

This chain links TRBV5-1 with TRBJ1-5, with D possibly matching TRBD1 (6 bases). V was clipped by 1 base and J by 7 bases, with 12 bases between them. CDR1 is SGHRS, CDR2 YFSETQ, per germline. This CDR3 is built from 14 residues. CDR3 DNA sequence: TGCGCCAGCAGCTTGTCAGGGGAAGCACAGCCCCAGCATTTT. This translates into CASSLSGEAQPQHF.

This clonotype was seen only a few times. The chain joins TRBV27 to TRBJ1-1; D might be TRBD1 (6 bases). Germline CDR1 MNHEY, CDR2 SMNVEV (reference sequence). V gave up 2 bases and J gave up 6 bases, with 13 bases separating them. This CDR3 contains 14 residues. CDR3 region: CASSLDARGAEAFF. The CDR3 coding sequence is TGTGCCAGCAGTTTAGATGCAAGGGGGGCTGAAGCTTTCTTT.

The rearrangement uses TRBV9 and TRBJ2-2, with D possibly being TRBD2 (6 bases). Germline V gene data show CDR1 as SGDLS and CDR2 as YYNGEE. The CDR3 has 15 residues. The V end was cut by 3 bases, the J end by 1 base, with 10 bases between. CDR3 nucleotides: TGTGCCAGCAGCGCCGGGACTCAGAACACCGGGGAGCTGTTTTTT. Its protein is CASSAGTQNTGELFF. The full variable domain, with the rest looked up from reference TRBV9 and TRBJ2-2, is DSGVTQTPKHLITATGQRVTLRCSPRSGDLSVYWYQQSLDQGLQFLIQYYNGEERAKGNILERFSAQQFPDLHSELNLSSLELGDSALYFCASSAGTQNTGELFFGEGSRLTVL.

There are many counts of this clonotype. V gene TRBV9 combines with J gene TRBJ1-2; no clear D. Germline loops: CDR1 SGDLS, CDR2 YYNGEE. Trimming shortened V by 5 bases and J by 3 bases, and 5 bases separated the two germline ends. This CDR3 is built from 11 residues. CDR3 bases: TGTGCCAGCAGAAGGGACTATGGCTACACCTTC. Its protein product is CASRRDYGYTF.

The chain uses TRBV27 and TRBJ1-1, with a tentative D call TRBD1 (5 bases). CDR3 length: 15 amino acids. Germline V gene lookup returns CDR1 MNHEY and CDR2 SMNVEV (reference sequence). The germline V and J ends were trimmed by 5 bases and 5 bases, with 18 bases remaining between them. The chain's CDR3 is CASSRKSTGGTEAFF. The DNA for the CDR3 is TGTGCCAGCAGTCGAAAGTCTACTGGGGGGACTGAAGCTTTCTTT.

This clonotype has just a few counts. The V and J genes are TRBV7-9 and TRBJ2-7; TRBD2 agrees at 8 bases. Trimming at V came to 5 bases and at J to 4 bases, leaving 7 bases not matched to a gene. Germline V gives CDR1 SEHNR, CDR2 FQNEAQ (reference sequence). The CDR3 covers 14 residues. The CDR3 nucleotides read TGTGCCAGCAGCGGCTCGGGACTAGGGTACGAGCAGTACGTC. This sequence encodes CASSGSGLGYEQYV.

In its sample, this clonotype was seen a few times. The gene calls are TRBV25-1 and TRBJ2-7, with D perhaps TRBD1 or TRBD2 (7 bases each). Trimming removed 7 bases from V and 2 bases from J, with 12 bases in between. Germline lookup yields CDR1 MGHDK and CDR2 SYGVNS. This CDR3 has 13 amino acids. The CDR3 DNA reads TGTGCCAGCACCAGGGGGGGGCCCTACGAGCAGTACGTC. Protein: CASTRGGPYEQYV.

This chain joins TRBV4-3 and TRBJ1-4, with unresolved D. This CDR3 spans 15 amino acids. Looked up from germline, CDR1 is LGHNA and CDR2 is YSLEER. V gave up 0 bases and J gave up 12 bases, with 17 bases separating them. As DNA, the CDR3 is TGCGCCAGCAGCCAAGAGGCGGAAGGAGGATGGGAACTGTTTTTT. Amino acids: CASSQEAEGGWELFF.

The chain carries TRBV9 and TRBJ1-1; D not certain. The CDR3 covers 14 residues. The V end lost 0 bases, the J end lost 3 bases, and 9 bases lay between the germline ends. Germline V gene sequence: CDR1 SGDLS, CDR2 YYNGEE. CDR3: CASSVGIRDTEAFF. The DNA of the CDR3 is TGTGCCAGCAGCGTAGGGATTAGGGACACTGAAGCTTTCTTT.